This TCR beta chain was captured by sequencing in a study of T-cell reconstitution after alpha-beta-depleted transplantation in children. Unique molecular identifiers were incorporated when the TCRbeta library was constructed. TCRdb reprocessed the PCR reads via MiXCR and lists one record per CDR3 protein. The data contain about 900,000 distinct CDR3 sequences, roughly 29% of them seen just once; the ten biggest clones take up under 30%. The ends lost 8 bases at V and 2 bases at J; junction bases unmatched: 5. This CDR3 is 13 amino acids long. The germline V gene has CDR1 SNHLY and CDR2 FYNNEI. The chain links TRBV2 to TRBJ1-1; the match to TRBD1 covers 7 bases. The TCR comes from a boy younger than two who had a stem cell transplant for SCID, so the T cells may come from the graft donor. This specimen was PBMCs, mostly from graft donor cells, taken 360 days after TCRalphabeta/CD19-depleted stem cell transplant. The CDR3 sequence: CASETGPNTEAFF. In DNA, the CDR3 is TGTGCCAGCGAGACAGGGCCTAACACTGAAGCTTTCTTT.